This T cell receptor (beta chain) is drawn from a study of T cell responses to AZD1222 COVID-19 vaccine. Whole-study results and caveats: Across spike, vaccine-associated CD4 TCRs were found, dominant at 160-218 and 743-854.

TCRdb's copy holds only in-frame clones and misses some; the assay was immunoSEQ multiplex PCR. The data contain approximately 75,000 clones, roughly 90% of them singletons. Deletions cut 5 bases from V and 1 base from J, with 8 bases between. Germline CDR1 is LGHNT and CDR2 is FRNRAP. The length of the CDR3 is 13 residues. Concerning this clone itself: Its specificity is not known.

The material sequenced was peripheral blood, taken 28 days after the second AZD1222 dose. The V and J genes are TRBV12-5 and TRBJ1-1; no reliable D call. The receptor's source is an adult who received the AZD1222 COVID-19 vaccine. The CDR3 loop is CASGPWGNTEAFF. The DNA for the CDR3 is TGTGCTAGTGGTCCCTGGGGGAACACTGAAGCTTTCTTT.